This T cell receptor beta chain was found in a study of cytomegalovirus exposure and HLA in healthy donors. Study details: HLA-typed donors were the source of approximately 85 million unique TCRs, which an early data release held.

This clone occurred once. Antigen: not known. Germline V lookup: CDR1 SGHAT, CDR2 FQNNGV. The CDR3 length is 17 residues. The trim removed 5 bases at V and 6 bases at J, leaving 19 bases unmatched. The PCR had 60 Vbeta and 13 Jbeta primers. The assay was immunoSEQ multiplex PCR, and TCRdb's table has in-frame clones only and misses some. The sample records approximately 140,000 clones, about four fifths being singletons. Regarding the study as a whole: V- and J-gene trimming of TCR beta was linked (in a later analysis) to a missense DCLRE1C variant.

V and J are TRBV11-2 and TRBJ2-7, with 7 bases that match TRBD1. The specimen was PBMCs. This sequence originates from a man aged 18-30 years in good health and CMV-seronegative. CDR3 coding DNA: TGTGCCAGCAGCCCAAGGGGGCAGGGTAATATCCCATCCGAGCAGTACTTC. Translation: CASSPRGQGNIPSEQYF.